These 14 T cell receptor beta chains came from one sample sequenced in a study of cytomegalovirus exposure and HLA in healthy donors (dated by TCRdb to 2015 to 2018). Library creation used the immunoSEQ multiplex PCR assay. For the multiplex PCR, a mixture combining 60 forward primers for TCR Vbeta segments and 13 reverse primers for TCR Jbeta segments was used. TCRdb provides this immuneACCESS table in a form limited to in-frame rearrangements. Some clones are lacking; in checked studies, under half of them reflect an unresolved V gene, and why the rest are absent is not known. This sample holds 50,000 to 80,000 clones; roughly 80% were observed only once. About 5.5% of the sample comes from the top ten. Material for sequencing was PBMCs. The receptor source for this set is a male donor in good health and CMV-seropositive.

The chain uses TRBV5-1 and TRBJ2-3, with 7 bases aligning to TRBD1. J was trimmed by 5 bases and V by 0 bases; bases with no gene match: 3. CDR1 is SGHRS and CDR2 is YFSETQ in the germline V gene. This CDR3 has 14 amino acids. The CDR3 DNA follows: TGCGCCAGCAGCTTGGGGCAGGGGGAAGATACGCAGTATTTT. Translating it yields CASSLGQGEDTQYF.

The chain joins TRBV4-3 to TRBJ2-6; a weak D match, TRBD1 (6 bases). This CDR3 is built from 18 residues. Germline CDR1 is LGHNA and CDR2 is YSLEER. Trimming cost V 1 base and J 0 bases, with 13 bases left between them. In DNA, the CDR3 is TGCGCCAGCAGCCAAGGTACAGGGCAAGGCTCTGGGGCCAACGTCCTGACTTTC. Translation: CASSQGTGQGSGANVLTF.

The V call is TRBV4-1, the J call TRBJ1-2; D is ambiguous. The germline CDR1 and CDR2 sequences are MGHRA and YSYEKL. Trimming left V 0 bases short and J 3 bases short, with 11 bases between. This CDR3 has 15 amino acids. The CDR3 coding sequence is TGCGCCAGCAGCCAAGATCACCGGACTGACTATGGCTACACCTTC. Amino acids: CASSQDHRTDYGYTF.

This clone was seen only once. CDR3 DNA: TGTGCCAGCAGCGTATCCCCGGGGGTCACAGATACGCAGTATTTT. Its protein product is CASSVSPGVTDTQYF. This rearrangement joins TRBV9 to TRBJ2-3; D may be TRBD2 (6 bases). Trimming shortened V by 1 base and J by 2 bases, and 11 bases separated the two germline ends. CDR3 length equals 15 residues. Per germline, CDR1 SGDLS and CDR2 YYNGEE.

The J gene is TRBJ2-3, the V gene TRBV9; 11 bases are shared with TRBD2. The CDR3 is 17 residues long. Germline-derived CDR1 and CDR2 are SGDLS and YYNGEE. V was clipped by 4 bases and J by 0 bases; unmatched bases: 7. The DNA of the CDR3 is TGTGCCAGCAGCCCCGGGACTAGCGGAGCTAGCACAGATACGCAGTATTTT. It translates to CASSPGTSGASTDTQYF.

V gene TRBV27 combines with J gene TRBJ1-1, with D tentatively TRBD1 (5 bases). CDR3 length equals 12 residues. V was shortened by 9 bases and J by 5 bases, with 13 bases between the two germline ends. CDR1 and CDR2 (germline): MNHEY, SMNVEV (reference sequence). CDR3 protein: CASQKRGTEAFF. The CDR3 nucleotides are TGTGCCAGTCAAAAACGGGGGACTGAAGCTTTCTTT.

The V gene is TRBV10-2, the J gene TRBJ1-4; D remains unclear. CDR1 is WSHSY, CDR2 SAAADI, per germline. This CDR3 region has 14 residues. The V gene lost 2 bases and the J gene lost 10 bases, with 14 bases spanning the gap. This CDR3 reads CASSEPGASSKLFF. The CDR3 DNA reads TGCGCCAGCAGTGAGCCGGGTGCCTCCTCAAAACTGTTTTTT.

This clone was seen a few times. As DNA, the CDR3 is TGCGCCAGCAGCTTAAAGACTAGCGGGAGGAACACCGGGGAGCTGTTTTTT. Protein: CASSLKTSGRNTGELFF. This chain connects TRBV5-1 to TRBJ2-2; TRBD2 matches 12 bases. This CDR3 has 17 residues. J was trimmed by 1 base and V by 2 bases; bases with no gene match: 3. The germline gives CDR1 SGHRS, CDR2 YFSETQ.

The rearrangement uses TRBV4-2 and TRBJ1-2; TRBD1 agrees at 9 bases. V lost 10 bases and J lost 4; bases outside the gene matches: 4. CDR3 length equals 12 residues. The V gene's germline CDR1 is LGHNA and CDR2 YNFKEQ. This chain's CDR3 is CATETGGYGYTF. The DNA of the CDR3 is TGTGCCACTGAGACAGGGGGCTATGGCTACACCTTC.

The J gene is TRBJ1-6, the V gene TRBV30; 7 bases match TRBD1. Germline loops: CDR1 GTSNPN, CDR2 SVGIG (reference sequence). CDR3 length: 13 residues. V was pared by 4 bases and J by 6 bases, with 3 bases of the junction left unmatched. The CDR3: CAWNRGPNSPLHF. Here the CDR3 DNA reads TGTGCCTGGAACAGGGGCCCTAATTCACCCCTCCACTTT.

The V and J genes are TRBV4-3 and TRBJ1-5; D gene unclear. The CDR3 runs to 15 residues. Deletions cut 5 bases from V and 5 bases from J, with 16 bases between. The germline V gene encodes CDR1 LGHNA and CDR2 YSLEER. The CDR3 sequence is CASSIEAFPYQPQHF. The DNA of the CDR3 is TGCGCCAGCAGCATCGAGGCCTTCCCTTATCAGCCCCAGCATTTT.

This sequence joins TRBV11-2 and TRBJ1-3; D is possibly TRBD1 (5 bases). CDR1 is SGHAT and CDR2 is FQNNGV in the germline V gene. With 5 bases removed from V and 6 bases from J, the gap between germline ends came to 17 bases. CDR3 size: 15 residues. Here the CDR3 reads CASSLVAGSKNTIYF. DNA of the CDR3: TGTGCCAGCAGCCTAGTAGCAGGGTCGAAAAACACCATATATTTT. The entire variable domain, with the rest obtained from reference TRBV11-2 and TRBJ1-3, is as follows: EAGVAQSPRYKIIEKRQSVAFWCNPISGHATLYWYQQILGQGPKLLIQFQNNGVVDDSQLPKDRFSAERLKGVDSTLKIQPAKLEDSAVYLCASSLVAGSKNTIYFGEGSWLTVV.

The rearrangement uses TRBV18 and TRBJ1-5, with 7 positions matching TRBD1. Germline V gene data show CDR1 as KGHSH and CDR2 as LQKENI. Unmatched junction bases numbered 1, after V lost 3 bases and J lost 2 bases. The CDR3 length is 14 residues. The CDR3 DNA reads TGTGCCAGCTCACCGGGGACAGGCAATCAGCCCCAGCATTTT. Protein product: CASSPGTGNQPQHF.

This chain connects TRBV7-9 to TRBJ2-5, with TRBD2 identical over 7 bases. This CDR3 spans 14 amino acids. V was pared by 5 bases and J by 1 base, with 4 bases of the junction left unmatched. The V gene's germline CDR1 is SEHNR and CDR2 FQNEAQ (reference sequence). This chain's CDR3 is CASSTTGGQETQYF. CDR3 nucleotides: TGTGCCAGCAGCACGACGGGGGGCCAAGAGACCCAGTACTTC.